The 18 T cell receptor beta chains presented below share a single source sample, sequenced in a study of patients and donors after allogeneic stem cell transplantation. Each CDR3 protein gets one entry after TCRdb re-called the RT-PCR reads with MiXCR. The profile shows roughly 940,000 distinct CDR3 sequences, under 20% of them singletons. The sequencing sample was made of blood, either unsorted or a sorted T cell fraction (not recorded which). The receptors come from a human donor who was either an allogeneic HSCT recipient or a stem cell or donor lymphocyte infusion donor (not recorded which). It is not recorded whose cells these are; they may come from a transplant donor.

This clonotype was detected a few times. The genes are TRBV4-1 and TRBJ1-2; D uncertain. Germline CDR1 reads MGHRA; CDR2 reads YSYEKL. The CDR3 loop spans 17 amino acids. Trimming removed 1 base at V and 0 bases at J, with 15 bases between. The CDR3 reads CASSQVGQARANYGYTF. The CDR3 DNA sequence: TGCGCCAGCAGCCAAGTAGGGCAGGCCAGAGCTAACTATGGCTACACCTTC.

The rearrangement joins TRBV13 to TRBJ2-1, with D possibly being TRBD2 (6 bases). The V end was cut by 5 bases, the J end by 6 bases, with 17 bases between. CDR3 length: 15 amino acids. CDR1 and CDR2 (germline): PRHDT, FYEKMQ (reference sequence). DNA for the CDR3: TGTGCCAGCAGCCCGAAGGGACTCGGCGGCAATGAGCAGTTCTTC. Its translation is CASSPKGLGGNEQFF.

The V and J genes are TRBV6-1 and TRBJ1-1, with 7 bases identical to TRBD1. Trimming at V came to 6 bases and at J to 3 bases, leaving 7 bases not matched to a gene. The CDR3 is made up of 14 amino acids. The germline gives CDR1 MNHNS, CDR2 SASEGT. CDR3 sequence: CASRVTGYDTEAFF. The CDR3 region has the DNA TGTGCCAGCAGGGTGACAGGGTATGACACTGAAGCTTTCTTT.

V gene TRBV6-1 combines with J gene TRBJ1-6; D is undetermined. V was pared by 6 bases and J by 0 bases, with 12 bases between. Germline values: CDR1 MNHNS, CDR2 SASEGT. The CDR3 is 16 residues long. CDR3 DNA sequence: TGTGCCAGCAGAACAGCCCGAAGCTCCTATAATTCACCCCTCCACTTT. It is translated as CASRTARSSYNSPLHF.

The chain employs TRBV6-5 and TRBJ2-5; perhaps D is TRBD1 or TRBD2 (5 bases each). Deletions cut 4 bases from V and 4 bases from J, with 13 bases between. CDR3 length: 14 amino acids. The germline V gene encodes CDR1 MNHEY and CDR2 SVGAGI. CDR3 DNA sequence: TGTGCCAGCAGTTTAATAACAGGAGGAGAGACCCAGTACTTC. Protein: CASSLITGGETQYF.

In this sample, this clonotype turned up a few times. The genes are TRBV9 and TRBJ2-5; TRBD2 matches at 12 bases. The CDR3 loop spans 16 amino acids. Trimming at V came to 4 bases and at J to 5 bases, leaving 9 bases not matched to a gene. Looked up from germline, CDR1 is SGDLS and CDR2 is YYNGEE. CDR3: CASSPVLAGGSETQYF. CDR3 nucleotide sequence: TGTGCCAGCAGCCCTGTACTAGCGGGGGGCAGTGAGACCCAGTACTTC.

This clonotype was counted only a few times. The V and J genes are TRBV6-1 and TRBJ2-3, with D unclear. The CDR3 has 13 residues. CDR1 MNHNS and CDR2 SASEGT come from the germline V gene. The V end lost 5 bases, the J end lost 2 bases, and 8 bases lay between the germline ends. CDR3 amino acids: CASSRAITDTQYF. CDR3 bases: TGTGCCAGCAGTCGGGCAATCACAGATACGCAGTATTTT.

The V and J genes are TRBV7-2 and TRBJ1-2; tentatively, D is TRBD1 (5 bases). This CDR3 is 13 amino acids long. CDR1 is SGHTA, CDR2 FQGNSA, per germline. Trimming removed 5 bases from V and 8 bases from J, with 15 bases in between. This CDR3 is CASSRRDGSGYTF. The CDR3 nucleotides read TGTGCCAGCAGCCGCCGGGACGGGAGCGGCTACACCTTC.

This chain connects TRBV25-1 to TRBJ2-2, with 7 nucleotides matching TRBD1. The J segment lost 4 bases and the V segment lost 4 bases, leaving 12 bases of the junction unmatched. Germline-derived CDR1 and CDR2 are MGHDK and SYGVNS. The length of the CDR3 is 17 residues. The CDR3, as DNA: TGTGCCAGCAGTGTAAACAGGGGCCCAGGCGGCACCGGGGAGCTGTTTTTT. Its protein product is CASSVNRGPGGTGELFF. The full variable domain, in which reference TRBV25-1 and TRBJ2-2 provide the parts outside the CDR3, is EADIYQTPRYLVIGTGKKITLECSQTMGHDKMYWYQQDPGMELHLIHYSYGVNSTEKGDLSSESTVSRIRTEHFPLTLESARPSHTSQYLCASSVNRGPGGTGELFFGEGSRLTVL.

The chain is built from TRBV15 and TRBJ2-5; the D gene is possibly TRBD2 (6 bases). V was pared by 1 base and J by 4 bases, with 13 bases between. This CDR3 comprises 15 residues. Germline-derived CDR1 and CDR2 are LNHNV and YYDKDF (reference sequence). The CDR3 loop is CATSRAGVRAETQYF. CDR3 nucleotides: TGTGCCACCAGCAGAGCGGGGGTCAGGGCAGAGACCCAGTACTTC.

Only a few counts were recorded for this clonotype. The chain carries TRBV12-3 or TRBV12-4 and TRBJ1-5; D not resolved. Trimming took 0 bases from V and 1 from J, leaving 13 bases between them. This CDR3 spans 17 amino acids. CDR3 sequence: CASSLARAGRSNQPQHF. DNA for the CDR3: TGTGCCAGCAGTTTAGCGCGGGCAGGCCGGAGCAATCAGCCCCAGCATTTT.

This clonotype has only a few counts. V gene TRBV27 combines with J gene TRBJ2-2, with TRBD2 as a possible D gene (6 bases). This CDR3 is built from 14 residues. V gave up 6 bases and J gave up 0 bases, with 8 bases separating them. Looked up from germline, CDR1 is MNHEY and CDR2 is SMNVEV (reference sequence). CDR3 loop: CASRGRSNTGELFF. In DNA, the CDR3 is TGTGCCAGCAGGGGGAGGTCGAACACCGGGGAGCTGTTTTTT.

The J gene is TRBJ1-1, the V gene TRBV18; D call uncertain. In germline, CDR1 is KGHSH, CDR2 LQKENI. The CDR3 is made up of 13 amino acids. V lost 3 bases to trimming and J lost 8 bases, with 13 bases between them. The CDR3 here is CASSPLPGVEAFF. The CDR3 nucleotides read TGTGCCAGCTCACCCCTCCCCGGGGTCGAAGCTTTCTTT. Combining the CDR3 with reference TRBV18 and TRBJ1-1 gives the whole variable domain NAGVMQNPRHLVRRRGQEARLRCSPMKGHSHVYWYRQLPEEGLKFMVYLQKENIIDESGMPKERFSAEFPKEGPSILRIQQVVRGDSAAYFCASSPLPGVEAFFGQGTRLTVV.

This clonotype was observed a handful of times. This CDR3 is CASRLGRRDPYEQYF. The DNA for the CDR3 is TGTGCCAGCAGATTGGGTAGGAGGGATCCCTACGAGCAGTACTTC. The chain joins TRBV12-3 or TRBV12-4 to TRBJ2-7; D may be TRBD2 (6 bases). The CDR3 has 15 residues. The V and J ends lost 6 bases and 2 bases respectively, with 17 bases between them.

This sequence joins TRBV29-1 and TRBJ1-5; D might be TRBD1 (5 bases). V lost 6 bases, J lost 2 bases, and 17 bases lay in between. Per the germline V gene, CDR1 is SQVTM and CDR2 is ANQGSEA. The CDR3 spans 15 residues. The CDR3 DNA sequence: TGCAGCGTCATCTCCACCGACAGTGGCAATCAGCCCCAGCATTTT. It yields the protein CSVISTDSGNQPQHF.

This clonotype was found a few times. The rearrangement joins TRBV6-5 to TRBJ2-5; the D is unclear. V was clipped by 0 bases and J by 3 bases, with 5 bases between them. The CDR3 has 13 amino acids. The germline gives CDR1 MNHEY, CDR2 SVGAGI. CDR3 in amino acids: CASSYSRKETQYF. DNA of the CDR3: TGTGCCAGCAGTTACTCCAGAAAAGAGACCCAGTACTTC.

The chain has TRBV10-3 and TRBJ1-5, with D perhaps TRBD1 (5 bases). The length of the CDR3 is 13 residues. The germline CDR1 and CDR2 sequences are ENHRY and SYGVKD. V lost 10 bases and J lost 11, with 21 bases in between. The DNA for the CDR3 is TGTGCCAGAGAATGGGACGGGGGTTTGGCCCAGCATTTT. Its translation: CAREWDGGLAQHF.

The J gene is TRBJ1-2, the V gene TRBV11-3, with D hard to call. This CDR3 is built from 13 residues. Trimming removed 4 bases from V and 2 bases from J, with 8 bases in between. CDR1 is SGHNT and CDR2 is YENEEA in the germline V gene. DNA for the CDR3: TGTGCCAGCAGCTCCACAACAAACTATGGCTACACCTTC. It codes for CASSSTTNYGYTF. The full variable domain, in which reference TRBV11-3 and TRBJ1-2 provide the parts outside the CDR3, is EAGVVQSPRYKIIEKKQPVAFWCNPISGHNTLYWYLQNLGQGPELLIRYENEEAVDDSQLPKDRFSAERLKGVDSTLKIQPAELGDSAVYLCASSSTTNYGYTFGSGTRLTVV.